This is a list of T cell receptor beta chains from one sample in a study of blood T cell repertoires in COVID-19. Sequencing was performed with immunoSEQ multiplex PCR; in TCRdb, only in-frame clones are kept and a portion is missing. The sample lists under 550,000 clones, approximately 90% seen once, with 0.8% to 0.9% in the top ten. The specimen sequenced was peripheral blood. These receptors were collected from a man younger than 35 with COVID-19, enrolled during active disease. Each CDR3 is given with its conserved first and last residue. Each record gives: J gene, CDR3 length, D gene, V gene, clone size, CDR3 DNA, CDR3 protein. A D gene is named only where the DNA matches it firmly. Clone size is not always given. Where it is, it says once, few, many or a class for expanded clones.

TRBJ2-2,16,TRBD2,TRBV5-4,once,TGTGCCAGCAGCTTACGTGGACTAGAAAACCCCGGGGAGCTGTTTTTT,CASSLRGLENPGELFF
TRBJ1-6,17,TRBD1,TRBV5-1,-,TGCGCCAGCAGCTTGGGGCTGGGACAGGGGAATAATTCACCCCTCCACTTT,CASSLGLGQGNNSPLHF
TRBJ1-6,16,TRBD1,TRBV9,few,TGTGCCAGCAGCCCTCCCGGGACAGGGGGCGGTTCACCCCTCCACTTT,CASSPPGTGGGSPLHF
TRBJ1-2,15,-,TRBV27,-,TGTGCCAGCAGTTTATATGGGGCCGGGAACTATGGCTACACCTTC,CASSLYGAGNYGYTF
TRBJ1-4,12,-,TRBV29-1,-,TGCAGCGTTGGAGGGGGTGATGAAAAACTGTTTTTT,CSVGGGDEKLFF
TRBJ1-1,12,TRBD1,TRBV5-6,-,TGTGCCAGCAGCCCCACAGGGGCTGAAGCTTTCTTT,CASSPTGAEAFF
TRBJ1-2,14,TRBD1,TRBV30,-,TGTGCCTGGAGGAGCTGGGACAGGGACTATGGCTACACCTTC,CAWRSWDRDYGYTF
TRBJ2-5,12,-,TRBV20-1,few,TGCAGTGCTAGTGAGGGCGAAGAGACCCAGTACTTC,CSASEGEETQYF
TRBJ2-5,17,-,TRBV5-8,once,TGTGCCAGCAGCTTGAAGTACCAGCGGGACATCCAAGAGACCCAGTACTTC,CASSLKYQRDIQETQYF
TRBJ2-3,15,TRBD1,TRBV3-1/TRBV3-2,-,TGTGCCAGCAGCCAAGGACAGGGGGCGCGGGATACGCAGTATTTT,CASSQGQGARDTQYF
TRBJ2-1,11,-,TRBV21-1,-,TGTGCCAGCAAAGGGGACAATGAGCAGTTCTTC,CASKGDNEQFF
TRBJ1-4,15,TRBD1,TRBV5-8,-,TGTGCCAGCAGCACCTGGGACAGGGGACATGAAAAACTGTTTTTT,CASSTWDRGHEKLFF
TRBJ1-2,14,TRBD1,TRBV27,-,TGTGCCAGCAGTACCACGTACAGGGGGAGCGGCTACACCTTC,CASSTTYRGSGYTF
TRBJ2-7,15,-,TRBV25-1,-,TGTGCCAGCACTCCCCCATGGGCAGGGGCCTCAGAGCAGTACTTC,CASTPPWAGASEQYF
TRBJ1-5,15,-,TRBV9,-,TGTGCCAGCAGCGTAGGAGATAGAAGCAATCAGCCCCAGCATTTT,CASSVGDRSNQPQHF
TRBJ1-3,14,-,TRBV3-1/TRBV3-2,-,TGTGCCAGCAGCCAAGTGTACAGGGGAAACACCATATATTTT,CASSQVYRGNTIYF
TRBJ2-7,13,-,TRBV7-9,-,TGTGCCAGCAGGCCCACAGGGTCCTACGAGCAGTACTTC,CASRPTGSYEQYF
TRBJ1-2,13,-,TRBV12-3/TRBV12-4,-,TGTGCCAGCAGTCCGTATACAGAATATGGCTACACCTTC,CASSPYTEYGYTF
TRBJ2-2,17,-,TRBV11-3,-,TGTGCCAGCAGCTACCCCCAGGTTCGGAGGGCCTCCGGGGAGCTGTTTTTT,CASSYPQVRRASGELFF
TRBJ1-1,16,-,TRBV5-6,-,TGTGCCAGCAGCCCATTCCCGACAGGTTCGAACACTGAAGCTTTCTTT,CASSPFPTGSNTEAFF